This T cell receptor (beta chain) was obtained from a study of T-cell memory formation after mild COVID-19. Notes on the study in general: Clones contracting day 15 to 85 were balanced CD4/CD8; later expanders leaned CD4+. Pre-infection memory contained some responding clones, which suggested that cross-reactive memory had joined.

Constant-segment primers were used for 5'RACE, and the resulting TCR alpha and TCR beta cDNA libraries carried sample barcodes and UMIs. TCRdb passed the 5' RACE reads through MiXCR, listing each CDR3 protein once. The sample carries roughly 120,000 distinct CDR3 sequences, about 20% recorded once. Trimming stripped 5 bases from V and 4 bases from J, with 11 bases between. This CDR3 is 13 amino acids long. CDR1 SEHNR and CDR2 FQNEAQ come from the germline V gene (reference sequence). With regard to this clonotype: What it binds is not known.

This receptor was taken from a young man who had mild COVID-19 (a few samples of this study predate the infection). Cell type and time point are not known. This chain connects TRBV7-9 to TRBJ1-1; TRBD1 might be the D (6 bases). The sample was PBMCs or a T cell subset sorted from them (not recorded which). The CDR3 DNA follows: TGTGCCAGCAGCGTACAGGGCGCCACTGAAGCTTTCTTT. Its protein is CASSVQGATEAFF.